The 32 T cell receptor beta chains below come from one sample, sequenced in a study of CDR3 diversity in severe acne. TCRdb reanalysed the PCR reads using MiXCR and keeps one entry per CDR3 protein. The sample has about 85,000 distinct CDR3 sequences, 45% to 50% seen once; the top ten hold about a tenth. Sequencing was performed on blood. These receptors were collected from a male donor in good health, serving as a control.

This clonotype was picked up a small number of times. This chain links TRBV7-9 with TRBJ1-2; D remains ambiguous. The germline CDR1 and CDR2 sequences are SEHNR and FQNEAQ (reference sequence). The CDR3 is made up of 14 amino acids. Trimming took 0 bases from V and 4 from J, leaving 9 bases between them. DNA for the CDR3: TGTGCCAGCAGCTTAGCCCTGCGGAGCTATGGCTACACCTTC. It is translated as CASSLALRSYGYTF.

This clonotype was observed many times. The genes are TRBV25-1 and TRBJ1-1; D unresolved. V was trimmed by 5 bases and J by 4 bases, leaving 8 bases between them. The CDR3 has 12 residues. Germline V gives CDR1 MGHDK, CDR2 SYGVNS. CDR3: CASSQAATEAFF. DNA of the CDR3: TGTGCCAGCAGTCAGGCGGCCACTGAAGCTTTCTTT.

This chain uses TRBV6-5 with TRBJ1-5, with TRBD1 matching 7 bases. This CDR3 has 15 residues. Germline V gene lookup returns CDR1 MNHEY and CDR2 SVGAGI. Trimming removed 6 bases from V and 7 bases from J; junction bases left unmatched: 12. The CDR3 bases are TGTGCCAGCAGACCGACAGGGCTGGATGACCAGCCCCAGCATTTT. It is translated as CASRPTGLDDQPQHF.

The chain employs TRBV4-1 and TRBJ2-7; perhaps TRBD1 as D (5 bases). Germline loops: CDR1 MGHRA, CDR2 YSYEKL. The CDR3 covers 14 residues. Trimming shortened V by 2 bases and J by 3 bases, and 11 bases separated the two germline ends. CDR3 DNA sequence: TGCGCCAGCAGCCAATTGACAGAGAACTACGAGCAGTACTTC. Translating it yields CASSQLTENYEQYF.

V usage is TRBV27 and J usage is TRBJ2-5; 7 nucleotides align to TRBD2. Gene TRBJ2-7 matches the end of the DNA better, so the J call may be wrong. The CDR3 has 11 amino acids. Looked up from germline, CDR1 is MNHEY and CDR2 is SMNVEV (reference sequence). CDR3 nucleotide sequence: TGTGCCACCGTAGCGGGCTACGAGCAGTACTTC. It yields the protein CATVAGYEQYF.

This clonotype came up once. V and J are TRBV6-4 and TRBJ2-2, with 7 bases identical to TRBD1. CDR1 MRHNA and CDR2 SNTAGT come from the germline V gene. The V gene end was trimmed by 5 bases and the J gene end by 4 bases; junction bases not matched to a gene: 1. The CDR3 totals 13 residues. CDR3 coding DNA: TGTGCCAGCAGTACAGGGGTCACCGGGGAGCTGTTTTTT. As protein: CASSTGVTGELFF.

On this clonotype: At one of its ends the junction is not consistent with the germline gene, which may arise from a read error. The chain couples TRBV20-1 to TRBJ2-1; 15 positions agree with TRBD2. Germline V gene sequence: CDR1 DFQATT, CDR2 SNEGSKA (reference sequence). This CDR3 is 14 amino acids long. The CDR3 bases are TGCAGTGCTAGACCCGGACTAGCGGGAGGGCCTGGTCTCTTC. Residues: CSARPGLAGGPGLF.

The V gene is TRBV11-2, the J gene TRBJ2-7; perhaps TRBD2 as D (6 bases). The germline V gene has CDR1 SGHAT and CDR2 FQNNGV. Trimming took off 4 bases at V and 0 bases at J, with 10 bases between the two ends. There are 14 residues in the CDR3. The chain's CDR3 is CASSSGADSYEQYF. CDR3 DNA sequence: TGTGCCAGCAGCTCGGGAGCGGACTCCTACGAGCAGTACTTC.

With regard to this clonotype: An end of the junction differs from the germline gene, which may be a read error. CDR3 in DNA: TGTGCCAGTACCGGGACAGGGCGTTCCTACAAGCAGTACTTC. Translation: CASTGTGRSYKQYF. The rearrangement links TRBV19 to TRBJ2-7; 9 nucleotides align to TRBD1. The CDR3 has 14 residues. CDR1 and CDR2 (germline): LNHDA, SQIVND (reference sequence). Full variable domain (missing parts from reference TRBV19 and TRBJ2-7): DGGITQSPKYLFRKEGQNVTLSCEQNLNHDAMYWYRQDPGQGLRLIYYSQIVNDFQKGDIAEGYSVSREKKESFPLTVTSAQKNPTAFYLCASTGTGRSYKQYFGPGTRLTVT.

A word on this clonotype: The CDR3 carries no conserved terminal phenylalanine or tryptophan, so it likely arises from a read error. The chain links TRBV13 to TRBJ2-7, with D uncertain. Per the germline V gene, CDR1 is PRHDT and CDR2 is FYEKMQ (reference sequence). The V end lost 4 bases, the J end lost 5 bases, and 12 bases lay between the germline ends. CDR3 length equals 13 residues. As DNA, the CDR3 is TGTGCCAGCAGCTCGACGAGAGGCAACGAGCAGTACTCC. Translation gives CASSSTRGNEQYS.

About this clonotype: The junction and the germline gene differ at one end; a read error may be behind it. V and J are TRBV10-2 and TRBJ1-4; D is undetermined. Germline CDR1 and CDR2: WSHSY and SAAADI. CDR3 length: 11 amino acids. In DNA form, the CDR3 reads TGCGCCGGCAGAACTAATGAAAAACTGTTTTTT. Translation: CAGRTNEKLFF.

Worth noting for this clonotype: No conserved phenylalanine or tryptophan is present at the end of the CDR3, so a read error is the likely explanation. The DNA is omitted, as the CDR3 cannot be located on it reliably, and the CDR3 follows TCRdb's listing. J is TRBJ1-1 and V is TRBV19; the table assigns TRBD1, which was not confirmed against the DNA. CDR1 and CDR2 (germline): LNHDA, SQIVND (reference sequence). The CDR3 is 14 amino acids long, termini counted. CDR3 residues: CASSPEGRNTEAFS.

The chain uses TRBV10-3 and TRBJ1-4; no reliable D call. This CDR3 is 13 amino acids long. V lost 3 bases, J lost 7 bases, and 9 bases lay in between. CDR1 and CDR2 from the germline V gene are ENHRY and SYGVKD. The CDR3 nucleotides are TGTGCCATCAGTGAAGGAGGAAGTGAAAAACTGTTTTTT. As protein: CAISEGGSEKLFF.

The chain combines TRBV7-9 with TRBJ2-2; the match to TRBD2 covers 7 bases. The J segment lost 1 base and the V segment lost 5 bases, leaving 7 bases of the junction unmatched. Germline CDR1 is SEHNR and CDR2 is FQNEAQ (reference sequence). The CDR3 sequence is 16 residues long. The CDR3, as DNA: TGTGCCAGCAGCCCCTGGTCGGGAGGGAACACCGGGGAGCTGTTTTTT. This translates into CASSPWSGGNTGELFF.

J is TRBJ1-1 and V is TRBV20-1, with a possible D match to TRBD1 (5 bases). The germline CDR1 and CDR2 sequences are DFQATT and SNEGSKA (reference sequence). The CDR3 is made up of 13 amino acids. With 3 bases removed from V and 1 base from J, the gap between germline ends came to 9 bases. CDR3 sequence reads: CSASWGWNTEAFF. The CDR3 DNA is TGCAGTGCTAGTTGGGGCTGGAACACTGAAGCTTTCTTT.

This clonotype appeared a few times. The chain's CDR3 is CASSLSRETQYF. As DNA, the CDR3 is TGTGCCAGCAGTTTATCGAGGGAGACCCAGTACTTC. The chain has TRBV12-3 or TRBV12-4 and TRBJ2-5; D uncertain. The CDR3 totals 12 residues. Trimming shortened V by 2 bases and J by 5 bases, and 6 bases separated the two germline ends.

The rearrangement joins TRBV5-8 to TRBJ2-7; 8 positions agree with TRBD1. The CDR3 is 13 residues long. Germline V gene data show CDR1 as SGHTS and CDR2 as YDEGEE. V trimming: 3 bases; J trimming: 6 bases; junction bases outside the gene matches: 5. CDR3 nucleotides: TGTGCCAGCAGCTGGGGACAGGAGCGCGAGCAGTACTTC. Translating it yields CASSWGQEREQYF.

The chain couples TRBV29-1 to TRBJ2-2, with D unclear. In germline, CDR1 is SQVTM, CDR2 ANQGSEA. There are 13 residues in the CDR3. Trimming stripped 4 bases from V and 0 bases from J, with 6 bases between. The CDR3 sequence is CSVGRSNTGELFF. DNA of the CDR3: TGCAGCGTTGGCAGGTCGAACACCGGGGAGCTGTTTTTT.

This clonotype is labeled medium-sized. The chain employs TRBV9 and TRBJ2-7; D possibly corresponds to TRBD2 (5 bases). CDR3 size: 15 residues. CDR1 is SGDLS and CDR2 is YYNGEE in the germline V gene. V lost 4 bases to trimming and J lost 3 bases, with 17 bases between them. The CDR3 DNA reads TGTGCCAGCAGCCCCGGACTGACTAACCGCTACGAGCAGTACTTC. It translates to CASSPGLTNRYEQYF.

There are many counts of this clonotype. This rearrangement joins TRBV20-1 to TRBJ2-1; D is unresolved. The CDR3 runs to 15 residues. CDR1 is DFQATT and CDR2 is SNEGSKA in the germline V gene (reference sequence). Trimming stripped 4 bases from V and 5 bases from J, with 18 bases between. The CDR3 DNA reads as TGCAGTGCTAAATCCGTAGATGTCCCAAACAATGAGCAGTTCTTC. It is translated as CSAKSVDVPNNEQFF.

The V and J genes are TRBV29-1 and TRBJ2-3, with D uncertain. The CDR3 runs 12 residues. With 0 bases removed from V and 3 bases from J, the gap between germline ends came to 4 bases. CDR1 is SQVTM and CDR2 is ANQGSEA in the germline V gene. Written as DNA, the CDR3 is TGCAGCGTTGAAGAAGGGACAGATACGCAGTATTTT. Its protein product is CSVEEGTDTQYF.

This clonotype was observed once. This CDR3 fails to terminate in the conserved phenylalanine or tryptophan, so it likely reflects a read error. The genes are TRBV5-1 and TRBJ2-1, with 7 bases identical to TRBD2. Germline V gene data show CDR1 as SGHRS and CDR2 as YFSETQ. V was clipped by 3 bases and J by 9 bases; unmatched bases: 12. The CDR3 consists of 15 residues. The CDR3 spells CASSSGWEGGSEQFS. The CDR3 DNA is TGCGCCAGCAGCTCGGGGTGGGAGGGAGGGAGTGAGCAGTTCTCC.

V and J are TRBV20-1 and TRBJ2-1; TRBD2 matches at 14 bases. Germline assignment: CDR1 DFQATT and CDR2 SNEGSKA (reference sequence). The CDR3 covers 14 residues. The V segment lost 4 bases and the J segment 10 bases; nucleotides outside the gene matches: 6. As DNA, the CDR3 is TGCAGTGCTAATGGACTAGCGGGGGGTAGCGAGCAGTTCTTC. Residues: CSANGLAGGSEQFF.

This chain links TRBV5-1 with TRBJ2-7, with D possibly TRBD2 on 6 matching bases. Germline lookup yields CDR1 SGHRS and CDR2 YFSETQ. Trimming left V 4 bases short and J 2 bases short, with 16 bases between. CDR3 length: 15 amino acids. CDR3 sequence (DNA): TGCGCCAGCAGCGTGGACGGGGGAATCCCCTACGAGCAGTACTTC. Translating gives CASSVDGGIPYEQYF. The whole variable domain, remainder taken from reference TRBV5-1 and TRBJ2-7, is KAGVTQTPRYLIKTRGQQVTLSCSPISGHRSVSWYQQTPGQGLQFLFEYFSETQRNKGNFPGRFSGRQFSNSRSEMNVSTLELGDSALYLCASSVDGGIPYEQYFGPGTRLTVT.

This clonotype was counted many times. J is TRBJ2-5 and V is TRBV5-8, with 11 bases matching TRBD1. Trimming at V came to 4 bases and at J to 2 bases, leaving 10 bases not matched to a gene. CDR3 length equals 17 residues. CDR1 is SGHTS and CDR2 is YDEGEE in the germline V gene. DNA for the CDR3: TGTGCCAGCAGCAGAGGTCCCGGGACAGGGGGGCAAGAGACCCAGTACTTC. Protein sequence: CASSRGPGTGGQETQYF.

For this clonotype: Because the CDR3 is missing its conserved closing phenylalanine or tryptophan, this is likely a read error. This sequence joins TRBV15 and TRBJ2-5, with 9 nucleotides matching TRBD2. Germline CDR1 is LNHNV and CDR2 is YYDKDF (reference sequence). The CDR3 has 14 amino acids. Unmatched junction bases numbered 1, after V lost 3 bases and J lost 2 bases. CDR3 region: CATSRTSGQETQYL. For the CDR3, the DNA is TGTGCCACCAGCAGGACTAGCGGACAAGAGACCCAGTACCTC.

This clonotype appeared many times. The V gene is TRBV20-1, the J gene TRBJ2-1; possibly TRBD2 for D (7 bases). Trimming cost V 0 bases and J 4 bases, with 13 bases left between them. The length of the CDR3 is 15 residues. CDR1 and CDR2 (germline): DFQATT, SNEGSKA (reference sequence). The CDR3 DNA is TGCAGTGCTAGAGAAGGGGGGGGCTCTTACAATGAGCAGTTCTTC. It codes for CSAREGGGSYNEQFF.

The V and J genes are TRBV25-1 and TRBJ1-5; tentatively, D is TRBD1 (5 bases). The CDR3 has 15 residues. Trimming stripped 5 bases from V and 2 bases from J, with 13 bases between. Per germline, CDR1 MGHDK and CDR2 SYGVNS. CDR3 nucleotides: TGTGCCAGCAGTTTCGGGCAGGGTGGCAATCAGCCCCAGCATTTT. Translated: CASSFGQGGNQPQHF.

This sequence joins TRBV11-2 and TRBJ2-5, with TRBD2 identical over 7 bases. Looked up from germline, CDR1 is SGHAT and CDR2 is FQNNGV. V shed 5 bases, J shed 5 bases, and the junction held 8 bases outside the gene matches. The CDR3 is 14 amino acids. In DNA form, the CDR3 reads TGTGCCAGCAGCCATCCCCGGGGGGACGAGACCCAGTACTTC. Translated, it gives CASSHPRGDETQYF.

This clonotype appeared many times. The chain carries TRBV6-2 or TRBV6-3 and TRBJ2-2; D perhaps matches TRBD2 (5 bases). This CDR3 spans 13 amino acids. The V gene lost 5 bases and the J gene lost 6 bases, with 10 bases spanning the gap. Germline V gene data show CDR1 as MNHEY and CDR2 as SVGEGT. The CDR3 sequence is CASSTREAGELFF. The CDR3 bases are TGTGCCAGCAGTACGAGGGAAGCCGGGGAGCTGTTTTTT.

This clonotype appeared a few times. The chain uses TRBV30 and TRBJ2-1; 12 bases align to TRBD2. The ends lost 2 bases at V and 12 bases at J; junction bases unmatched: 8. Germline V CDR1 and CDR2: GTSNPN, SVGIG (reference sequence). The CDR3 is 14 amino acids. The CDR3 region is CAWSRLAGDLGQFF. CDR3 DNA sequence: TGTGCCTGGAGTCGACTAGCGGGGGACCTGGGGCAGTTCTTC.

The V call is TRBV9, the J call TRBJ2-5; possibly TRBD2 for D (6 bases). V was trimmed by 3 bases and J by 4 bases, leaving 13 bases between them. This CDR3 is built from 14 residues. CDR1 SGDLS and CDR2 YYNGEE come from the germline V gene. CDR3 residues: CASSGGTEGETQYF. CDR3 bases: TGTGCCAGCAGCGGCGGGACCGAGGGAGAGACCCAGTACTTC.